This is a list of T cell receptor beta chains from one sample in a study of monozygotic twins with inflammatory bowel disease. TCRdb reprocessed the 5' RACE reads, keeping one entry per CDR3 protein, no DNA. Here the sample table reports around 230,000 distinct CDR3 sequences. Sequencing used blood. The receptors come from a human donor with ulcerative colitis or Crohn's disease, or a healthy co-twin of an affected twin (not recorded which). Each CDR3 is given with its conserved first and last residue. Each record gives: CDR3 length, J gene, V gene, CDR3 protein.

length: 17
J: TRBJ2-5
V: TRBV5-1
CDR3: CASSLVFSASPQETQYF

length: 12
J: TRBJ2-5
V: TRBV25-1
CDR3: CASSNEGAAQYF

length: 15
J: TRBJ2-7
V: TRBV6-2/TRBV6-3
CDR3: CASSNRDGNSYEQYF

length: 15
J: TRBJ2-1
V: TRBV5-4
CDR3: CASSLESKSYNEQFF

length: 14
J: TRBJ1-2
V: TRBV5-1
CDR3: CASSLDAAGYGYTF

length: 18
J: TRBJ2-2
V: TRBV7-7
CDR3: CASSREFGGGGNTGELFF

length: 15
J: TRBJ2-5
V: TRBV7-2
CDR3: CASSLGRTSGETQYF

length: 15
J: TRBJ1-1
V: TRBV5-1
CDR3: CASSSHRGMNTEAFF

length: 14
J: TRBJ1-5
V: TRBV7-2
CDR3: CASSLVAGPGPQHF

length: 15
J: TRBJ1-5
V: TRBV6-1
CDR3: CASSEGTVWQQPQHF

length: 12
J: TRBJ1-5
V: TRBV6-1
CDR3: CASSEGVGRRHF

length: 17
J: TRBJ2-3
V: TRBV4-1
CDR3: CASRQLGLAPNTDTQYF

length: 12
J: TRBJ2-3
V: TRBV7-2
CDR3: CASSFIRDTQYF

length: 16
J: TRBJ1-3
V: TRBV12-3/TRBV12-4
CDR3: CASSFLGGISGNTIYF

length: 14
J: TRBJ2-7
V: TRBV3-1
CDR3: CASSQIGTGGEQYF

length: 13
J: TRBJ2-7
V: TRBV5-1
CDR3: CASSQFAAYEQYF

length: 16
J: TRBJ2-1
V: TRBV5-1
CDR3: CASSYWQEKPYNEQFF

length: 16
J: TRBJ1-2
V: TRBV24-1
CDR3: CATSDLRAGGIDGYTF

length: 15
J: TRBJ2-1
V: TRBV5-1
CDR3: CASRSGGAPYNEQFF

length: 13
J: TRBJ1-1
V: TRBV20-1
CDR3: CSALGQTNTEAFF

length: 12
J: TRBJ1-2
V: TRBV5-1
CDR3: CASSPESWGYTF

length: 15
J: TRBJ1-5
V: TRBV6-1
CDR3: CASSEGTYRNQPQHF

length: 19
J: TRBJ2-3
V: TRBV15
CDR3: CATSRDGLGSRGDTDTQYF

length: 13
J: TRBJ2-3
V: TRBV27
CDR3: CASSRTSLDTQYF

length: 14
J: TRBJ2-7
V: TRBV29-1
CDR3: CSVLQRGLSYEQYF

length: 13
J: TRBJ1-4
V: TRBV20-1
CDR3: CSAPGTFDEKLFF

length: 15
J: TRBJ2-7
V: TRBV5-1
CDR3: CASSLQTSGTAEQYF

length: 13
J: TRBJ2-7
V: TRBV12-3/TRBV12-4
CDR3: CASSLGPAYEQYF

length: 11
J: TRBJ1-5
V: TRBV9
CDR3: CPGSGNQPQHF

length: 14
J: TRBJ2-7
V: TRBV2
CDR3: CASSLSGGQDEQYF

length: 13
J: TRBJ1-3
V: TRBV3-1
CDR3: CASSRKGEYTIYF

length: 15
J: TRBJ2-5
V: TRBV20-1
CDR3: CSARRPGLSKETQYF

length: 13
J: TRBJ1-1
V: TRBV7-2
CDR3: CASTRQLNTEAFF

length: 14
J: TRBJ1-5
V: TRBV19
CDR3: CASSLEGASQPQHF

length: 12
J: TRBJ2-2
V: TRBV20-1
CDR3: CSTAQDTGELFF

length: 15
J: TRBJ2-1
V: TRBV5-4
CDR3: CASSLGLADYNEQFF

length: 13
J: TRBJ1-6
V: TRBV3-1
CDR3: CASSQSPGLANEF

length: 16
J: TRBJ1-2
V: TRBV6-2/TRBV6-3
CDR3: CASSYVTGSEDYGYTF

length: 18
J: TRBJ2-6
V: TRBV11-2
CDR3: CASSLDYEARPGANVLTF

length: 16
J: TRBJ2-3
V: TRBV6-4
CDR3: CASSVGVGGAADTQYF